Listed below are T cell receptor beta chains from one sample, sequenced in a study of T cell responses to AZD1222 COVID-19 vaccine. The protocol was immunoSEQ multiplex PCR, while the TCRdb copy is restricted to in-frame clones and leaves out a portion. The repertoire has roughly 100,000 clones, more than 75% of them found once; the top ten carry over 8%. The sample in question was peripheral blood, obtained on day 0 of AZD1222 vaccination. These receptor sequences come from an adult in good health. Each CDR3 is given with its conserved first and last residue. Fields, in order: D gene, V gene, clone size, J gene, CDR3 protein, CDR3 DNA. A D gene is named only where the DNA matches it firmly. A clone size is listed for some rows: how often the clone was seen (once, few, many), or a class if it is expanded.

NA	TRBV5-4	NA	TRBJ1-1	CASSRDPTVGNTEAFF	TGTGCCAGCAGCCGGGACCCGACAGTAGGGAACACTGAAGCTTTCTTT
NA	TRBV6-5	NA	TRBJ2-1	CASTFTETHNEQFF	TGTGCCAGCACTTTTACAGAAACCCACAATGAGCAGTTCTTC
NA	TRBV5-5	NA	TRBJ2-7	CASSSSRVEQYF	TGTGCCAGCAGCTCTTCCAGGGTTGAGCAGTACTTC
TRBD2	TRBV9	NA	TRBJ2-7	CASSVGLAGGIAYEQYF	TGTGCCAGCAGCGTAGGTCTAGCGGGAGGCATCGCTTACGAGCAGTACTTC
TRBD1	TRBV9	NA	TRBJ1-4	CASSVGQGDGKLFF	TGTGCCAGCAGCGTAGGGCAGGGGGATGGAAAACTGTTTTTT
NA	TRBV13	NA	TRBJ1-4	CASSSTGVGDEKLFF	TGTGCCAGCAGCAGCACCGGGGTCGGGGATGAAAAACTGTTTTTT
NA	TRBV7-9	NA	TRBJ2-3	CASSLGTGGSRQGSDTQYF	TGTGCCAGCAGCTTAGGTACTGGGGGGAGCAGGCAAGGTTCAGATACGCAGTATTTT
NA	TRBV7-9	NA	TRBJ1-2	CASSMDSPYGYTF	TGTGCCAGCAGCATGGACAGCCCCTATGGCTACACCTTC
TRBD2	TRBV18	NA	TRBJ2-3	CASSLDRGTIGTDTQYF	TGTGCCAGCTCTCTTGATCGCGGGACTATTGGCACAGATACGCAGTATTTT
TRBD2	TRBV11-2	NA	TRBJ2-7	CASNRLAGDPKYEQYF	TGTGCCAGCAACCGGCTAGCGGGAGATCCCAAGTACGAGCAGTACTTC
NA	TRBV7-9	once	TRBJ1-4	CASSSRDLGEKLFF	TGTGCCAGCAGCTCCCGGGACCTCGGTGAAAAACTGTTTTTT
TRBD1	TRBV19	NA	TRBJ1-2	CASSQDRSSPGYTF	TGTGCCAGTAGCCAGGACAGGTCCTCCCCCGGCTACACCTTC
TRBD1	TRBV19	once	TRBJ1-5	CASSRQGARQPQHF	TGTGCCAGTAGTCGGCAGGGGGCACGTCAGCCCCAGCATTTT
NA	TRBV19	NA	TRBJ1-5	CASSRDTDQPQHF	TGTGCCAGTAGCCGGGACACAGATCAGCCCCAGCATTTT
NA	TRBV18	NA	TRBJ2-1	CASSPRQGTSGGSYNEQFF	TGTGCCAGCTCCCCGAGACAGGGAACTAGCGGAGGCTCCTACAATGAGCAGTTCTTC
NA	TRBV19	medium-sized	TRBJ2-1	CATWDFYNEQFF	TGTGCCACCTGGGACTTTTACAATGAGCAGTTCTTC
TRBD1	TRBV30	NA	TRBJ1-5	CAWSVPGQVDQPQHF	TGTGCCTGGAGTGTTCCGGGACAGGTAGATCAGCCCCAGCATTTT
TRBD1	TRBV6-6	NA	TRBJ2-5	CASSRYPGQGAGETQYF	TGTGCCAGCAGTCGTTACCCGGGACAGGGGGCGGGAGAGACCCAGTACTTC
NA	TRBV6-5	NA	TRBJ1-5	CASSYSTQGVWPQHF	TGTGCCAGCAGTTACTCGACCCAGGGAGTTTGGCCCCAGCATTTT
NA	TRBV7-2	NA	TRBJ2-7	CASSTRDGYEQYF	TGTGCCAGCAGCACCCGGGACGGCTACGAGCAGTACTTC
TRBD1	TRBV11-1	NA	TRBJ2-4	CASSMDRVRNIQYF	TGTGCCAGCAGCATGGACAGGGTTCGAAACATTCAGTACTTC
NA	TRBV7-2	once	TRBJ2-1	CASSPSSGSYNEQFF	TGTGCCAGCAGCCCTAGCTCGGGTTCCTACAATGAGCAGTTCTTC
NA	TRBV7-8	once	TRBJ1-5	CASSPSGASNQPQHF	TGTGCCAGCAGCCCCTCGGGCGCAAGCAATCAGCCCCAGCATTTT
NA	TRBV6-2/TRBV6-3	NA	TRBJ2-7	CASSYEGDTYEQYF	TGTGCCAGCAGTTACGAGGGGGACACCTACGAGCAGTACTTC
NA	TRBV6-5	once	TRBJ2-5	CASSSTGLGQETQYF	TGTGCCAGCAGTTCCACGGGACTGGGACAAGAGACCCAGTACTTC
TRBD2	TRBV19	NA	TRBJ2-1	CASSTLAGTNEQFF	TGTGCCAGTAGTACACTAGCGGGAACCAATGAGCAGTTCTTC
NA	TRBV2	NA	TRBJ2-7	CASSLSPYEQYF	TGTGCCAGCAGCCTAAGCCCCTACGAGCAGTACTTC
TRBD2	TRBV7-2	NA	TRBJ2-3	CASSSRLAGVGDTQYF	TGTGCCAGCAGCTCCCGACTAGCGGGAGTTGGGGATACGCAGTATTTT
NA	TRBV7-3	NA	TRBJ1-6	CASSLFGGEGSPLHF	TGTGCCAGCAGCTTATTTGGGGGCGAAGGTTCACCCCTCCACTTT
TRBD1	TRBV27	NA	TRBJ1-1	CASSFRTGGGMNTEAFF	TGTGCCAGCAGTTTCAGGACAGGGGGGGGTATGAACACTGAAGCTTTCTTT
NA	TRBV6-2/TRBV6-3	NA	TRBJ1-6	CASSDPRGRNNSPLHF	TGTGCCAGCAGCGATCCGCGGGGGCGAAATAATTCACCCCTCCACTTT
TRBD1	TRBV6-5	once	TRBJ1-1	CASREGQVTEAFF	TGTGCCAGCAGGGAGGGACAGGTCACTGAAGCTTTCTTT
TRBD1	TRBV10-1	NA	TRBJ2-7	CASWSGQGNHEQYF	TGCGCCAGCTGGTCGGGACAGGGGAACCACGAGCAGTACTTC
NA	TRBV7-9	once	TRBJ2-3	CASRGGGTYTDTQYF	TGTGCCAGCAGGGGTGGCGGAACTTACACAGATACGCAGTATTTT
NA	TRBV28	NA	TRBJ1-5	CASSLNRVNSNQPQHF	TGTGCCAGCAGCCTAAACAGGGTGAATAGCAATCAGCCCCAGCATTTT
TRBD1	TRBV5-6	few	TRBJ2-1	CASSTQGSYNEQFF	TGTGCCAGCAGCACACAGGGGTCCTACAATGAGCAGTTCTTC
TRBD1	TRBV3-1/TRBV3-2	NA	TRBJ1-2	CASSQSWDRGGYTF	TGTGCCAGCAGCCAAAGTTGGGACAGGGGAGGCTACACCTTC
NA	TRBV4-3	NA	TRBJ2-6	CASSQDYAGSSGANVLTF	TGCGCCAGCAGCCAAGATTACGCCGGTAGCTCTGGGGCCAACGTCCTGACTTTC
NA	TRBV10-3	few	TRBJ1-4	CAISTTGRGANEKLFF	TGTGCCATCAGTACCACAGGGAGGGGGGCTAATGAAAAACTGTTTTTT
NA	TRBV6-2/TRBV6-3	once	TRBJ2-7	CASSTILDGYEQYF	TGTGCCAGCAGTACAATTCTCGACGGATACGAGCAGTACTTC
NA	TRBV14	NA	TRBJ1-1	CASSQGGVSTEAFF	TGTGCCAGCAGCCAGGGGGGGGTGAGCACTGAAGCTTTCTTT
NA	TRBV28	few	TRBJ2-7	CASSLFEQYF	TGTGCCAGCAGTTTATTCGAGCAGTACTTC
NA	TRBV4-1	NA	TRBJ1-5	CASSQVGSSNQPQHF	TGCGCCAGCAGCCAAGTAGGGTCGAGCAATCAGCCCCAGCATTTT
TRBD1	TRBV28	once	TRBJ1-1	CASKGPLRVGTGGSLGTEAFF	TGTGCCAGCAAAGGACCGCTACGTGTGGGGACAGGGGGCTCCCTAGGCACTGAAGCTTTCTTT
TRBD1	TRBV5-8	NA	TRBJ2-2	CASSLQGWTGELFF	TGTGCCAGCAGCTTACAGGGGTGGACCGGGGAGCTGTTTTTT
TRBD2	TRBV11-2	NA	TRBJ2-1	CASSHYSGREYNEQFF	TGTGCCAGCAGCCATTATAGCGGGAGAGAGTACAATGAGCAGTTCTTC
TRBD1	TRBV28	NA	TRBJ2-7	CASSRTGKNYEQYF	TGTGCCAGCAGTCGGACAGGGAAGAACTACGAGCAGTACTTC